The 30 T cell receptor beta chains in this list originate from one sample, sequenced in a study of breast tumors, draining lymph nodes, adjacent tissues. One entry per CDR3 protein, called by TCRdb with MiXCR from the multiplex PCR reads. The sample yields 150,000 to 200,000 distinct CDR3 sequences, roughly 35% seen once. Breast cancer patients provided tissue from their axillary draining lymph nodes. The sequenced sample consisted of axillary lymph node tissue. These receptors were taken from a female donor with breast cancer. Some clones in this sample may be carry-over from other donors' samples.

This clonotype has ten or more counts. The chain combines TRBV7-9 with TRBJ2-5; TRBD2 matches 9 bases. CDR3 size: 14 residues. The V segment lost 4 bases and the J segment 7 bases; nucleotides outside the gene matches: 7. Germline V gives CDR1 SEHNR, CDR2 FQNEAQ (reference sequence). CDR3 nucleotide sequence: TGTGCCAGCAGCTCCGGCGGGGGGGATGTGACCCAGTACTTC. Its protein is CASSSGGGDVTQYF. Looking up the rest from reference TRBV7-9 and TRBJ2-5 gives the full variable domain: DTGVSQNPRHKITKRGQNVTFRCDPISEHNRLYWYRQTLGQGPEFLTYFQNEAQLEKSRLLSDRFSAERPKGSFSTLEIQRTEQGDSAMYLCASSSGGGDVTQYFGPGTRLLVL.

This clonotype was recorded at least ten times. The chain uses TRBV6-1 and TRBJ1-3; TRBD1 is a possible D gene (5 bases). Germline V lookup: CDR1 MNHNS, CDR2 SASEGT. This CDR3 is 16 amino acids long. Trimming cost V 0 bases and J 4 bases, with 13 bases left between them. The CDR3 loop reads CASSEATTGVGNTIYF. CDR3 DNA: TGTGCCAGCAGTGAAGCCACTACAGGAGTCGGAAACACCATATATTTT.

This sequence joins TRBV28 and TRBJ1-5; D is uncertain. Germline CDR1 MDHEN, CDR2 SYDVKM. V was shortened by 7 bases and J by 3 bases, with 10 bases between the two germline ends. This CDR3 has 13 residues. The CDR3 reads CASTTGPNQPQHF. CDR3 in DNA: TGTGCCAGCACTACGGGCCCCAATCAGCCCCAGCATTTT.

Concerning this clonotype itself: A much larger clone lies a single base off, so this may be a read error. This CDR3 fails to terminate in the conserved phenylalanine or tryptophan, so it likely reflects a read error. The chain has TRBV9 and TRBJ1-2; D call uncertain. Per germline, CDR1 SGDLS and CDR2 YYNGEE. This CDR3 contains 13 residues. V was pared by 4 bases and J by 5 bases, with 12 bases between. The chain's CDR3 is CASSPSGVYGYTS. For the CDR3, the DNA is TGTGCCAGCAGCCCCAGCGGGGTGTATGGCTACACCTCC.

This clonotype was seen repeatedly, ten times or more. The J gene is TRBJ2-1, the V gene TRBV5-1; 7 positions match TRBD1. The CDR3 contains 15 residues. The germline gives CDR1 SGHRS, CDR2 YFSETQ. V lost 2 bases, J lost 2 bases, and 4 bases stayed unmatched. This CDR3 reads CASSLTTGTYNEQFF. Here the CDR3 DNA reads TGCGCCAGCAGCTTAACGACAGGGACCTACAATGAGCAGTTCTTC.

This clonotype has ten or more counts. The chain uses TRBV7-9 and TRBJ2-1; 7 bases align to TRBD2. Germline values: CDR1 SEHNR, CDR2 FQNEAQ (reference sequence). J gave up 0 bases and V 3 bases, and 8 bases lay outside the gene matches. This CDR3 has 17 amino acids. The CDR3 spells CASSFQGRGSSYNEQFF. In DNA, the CDR3 is TGTGCCAGCAGCTTTCAAGGGCGGGGGAGCTCCTACAATGAGCAGTTCTTC.

This sequence joins TRBV9 and TRBJ2-1; perhaps TRBD2 as D (5 bases). Germline V gene sequence: CDR1 SGDLS, CDR2 YYNGEE. The CDR3 contains 16 residues. Trimming pared 1 base from V and 4 bases from J, leaving 15 bases between. The chain's CDR3 is CASSVTVEGRYNEQFF. The CDR3 region has the DNA TGTGCCAGCAGCGTAACGGTCGAGGGCAGGTACAATGAGCAGTTCTTC.

This clonotype occurred many times. The rearrangement links TRBV10-3 to TRBJ2-5; 10 bases align to TRBD2. Germline trimming cut 1 base from V and 6 bases from J; bases unmatched to any gene: 14. CDR3 length: 18 residues. CDR1 and CDR2 (germline): ENHRY, SYGVKD. The CDR3: CAISELASGGPTRKTQYF. The CDR3 DNA reads TGTGCCATCAGTGAGTTGGCTAGCGGGGGCCCAACCCGAAAGACCCAGTACTTC.

A note on this clonotype: The conserved closing phenylalanine or tryptophan is absent in this CDR3, likely reflecting a read error. The genes are TRBV7-2 and TRBJ2-4, with D perhaps matching TRBD2 (6 bases). The V end lost 1 base, the J end lost 9 bases, and 13 bases lay between the germline ends. This CDR3 contains 14 residues. CDR1 is SGHTA, CDR2 FQGNSA, per germline. The CDR3 here is CASSLGVGGGIQYL. Here the CDR3 DNA reads TGTGCCAGCAGCTTAGGAGTGGGGGGTGGCATTCAGTACCTC.

The CDR3 nucleotides read TGTGCCAGCAGCTCCGGGGGGACAGGGATACAGCCCCAGCATTTT. Its translation is CASSSGGTGIQPQHF. The V and J genes are TRBV7-9 and TRBJ1-5; 9 bases align to TRBD1. Looked up from germline, CDR1 is SEHNR and CDR2 is FQNEAQ (reference sequence). Trimming removed 4 bases from V and 7 bases from J; junction bases left unmatched: 8. This CDR3 region has 15 residues.

This clonotype was seen repeatedly, ten times or more. The chain couples TRBV9 to TRBJ2-1, with 8 bases fitting TRBD2. The J segment lost 5 bases and the V segment lost 4 bases, leaving 11 bases of the junction unmatched. CDR3 size: 16 residues. Germline-derived CDR1 and CDR2 are SGDLS and YYNGEE. The CDR3 sequence: CASSPTGTSSHNEQFF. The CDR3 DNA reads as TGTGCCAGCAGCCCCACCGGGACTAGTTCCCACAATGAGCAGTTCTTC.

About this clonotype: One base away lies a much larger clone, so this may be a sequencing read error. The CDR3 sequence: CASRMGGKAYGYTF. CDR3 coding DNA: TGTGCCAGCAGAATGGGGGGCAAGGCCTATGGCTACACCTTC. V is TRBV6-5 and J is TRBJ1-2; maybe TRBD1 (6 bases). This CDR3 contains 14 residues. Germline-derived CDR1 and CDR2 are MNHEY and SVGAGI. Trimming left V 6 bases short and J 4 bases short, with 15 bases between.

A remark on this clonotype: A junction boundary mismatches the germline segment, possibly from a read error. The chain is built from TRBV3-1 and TRBJ2-6; D possibly corresponds to TRBD2 (5 bases). The germline CDR1 and CDR2 sequences are LGHDT and YNNKEL (reference sequence). The CDR3 is 18 residues long. CDR3 amino acids: CASGQSGGRTSGANVLTF. The CDR3 DNA reads as TGTGCCAGCGGCCAGTCTGGCGGGCGGACCTCTGGGGCCAACGTCCTGACTTTC.

V is TRBV10-1 and J is TRBJ2-1, with no clear D. The germline V gene encodes CDR1 WNHNN and CDR2 SYGVQD (reference sequence). Between the trimmed V and J ends, which lost 7 bases and 0 bases, there was a span of 10 bases. There are 14 residues in the CDR3. The CDR3 sequence is CASIGNSSYNEQFF. CDR3 nucleotides: TGCGCCAGCATCGGCAACAGCTCCTACAATGAGCAGTTCTTC.

This clonotype occurred many times. The rearrangement joins TRBV9 to TRBJ2-3; D remains unclear. The CDR3 runs to 14 residues. CDR1 and CDR2 from the germline V gene are SGDLS and YYNGEE. The germline V and J ends were trimmed by 3 bases and 0 bases, with 8 bases remaining between them. The CDR3 loop reads CASSANPSTDTQYF. As DNA, the CDR3 is TGTGCCAGCAGCGCAAACCCTAGCACAGATACGCAGTATTTT. Looking up the rest from reference TRBV9 and TRBJ2-3 gives the full variable domain: DSGVTQTPKHLITATGQRVTLRCSPRSGDLSVYWYQQSLDQGLQFLIQYYNGEERAKGNILERFSAQQFPDLHSELNLSSLELGDSALYFCASSANPSTDTQYFGPGTRLTVL.

This clonotype occurred many times. The rearrangement joins TRBV20-1 to TRBJ2-7, with 7 bases lining up with TRBD2. With 1 base clipped from V and 0 bases from J, the junction kept 9 bases outside the gene matches. The germline V gene encodes CDR1 DFQATT and CDR2 SNEGSKA (reference sequence). The CDR3 loop spans 16 amino acids. Here the CDR3 DNA reads TGCAGTGCTAGAGTTGGAAGACTAGCTACCTCCTACGAGCAGTACTTC. Protein sequence: CSARVGRLATSYEQYF.

This clonotype was found many times. J is TRBJ2-1 and V is TRBV5-6; no firm D call. V was shortened by 1 base and J by 5 bases, with 4 bases between the two germline ends. In germline, CDR1 is SGHDT, CDR2 YYEEEE. This CDR3 is built from 12 residues. CDR3 nucleotide sequence: TGTGCCAGCAGCTTGTATAACAATGAGCAGTTCTTC. It yields the protein CASSLYNNEQFF. The whole variable domain, remainder taken from reference TRBV5-6 and TRBJ2-1, is DAGVTQSPTHLIKTRGQQVTLRCSPKSGHDTVSWYQQALGQGPQFIFQYYEEEERQRGNFPDRFSGHQFPNYSSELNVNALLLGDSALYLCASSLYNNEQFFGPGTRLTVL.

Many counts were recorded for this clonotype. This chain links TRBV5-1 with TRBJ2-7, with 9 nucleotides matching TRBD1. CDR1 SGHRS and CDR2 YFSETQ come from the germline V gene. CDR3 length equals 20 residues. J lost 6 bases, V lost 1 base, and 23 bases had no gene match. In nucleotides, the CDR3 is TGCGCCAGCAGCTTGAAAACGGACGGGGGGATCCGGGACAGGGCGGGCGAGCAGTACTTC. Encoded protein: CASSLKTDGGIRDRAGEQYF.

This clonotype came up a few times. This chain connects TRBV5-1 to TRBJ2-3; D might be TRBD2 (6 bases). This CDR3 has 14 residues. Looked up from germline, CDR1 is SGHRS and CDR2 is YFSETQ. The V and J ends lost 2 bases and 1 base respectively, with 8 bases between them. The CDR3: CASSLWGGTDTQYF. In DNA form, the CDR3 reads TGCGCCAGCAGCTTATGGGGGGGCACAGATACGCAGTATTTT.

This chain uses TRBV19 with TRBJ1-1, with D unclear. The germline gives CDR1 LNHDA, CDR2 SQIVND (reference sequence). The CDR3 length is 14 residues. V lost 4 bases to trimming and J lost 1 base, with 10 bases between them. The CDR3 sequence is CASSTFGRNTEAFF. Here the CDR3 DNA reads TGTGCCAGTAGTACGTTCGGACGGAACACTGAAGCTTTCTTT.

This clonotype appeared a few times. The V gene is TRBV6-5, the J gene TRBJ2-1, with 8 bases matching TRBD1. The germline V gene has CDR1 MNHEY and CDR2 SVGAGI. The CDR3 consists of 15 residues. Germline trimming cut 5 bases from V and 4 bases from J; bases unmatched to any gene: 7. CDR3 nucleotide sequence: TGTGCCAGCAGTCACGCGGGACAGGTATACAATGAGCAGTTCTTC. It yields the protein CASSHAGQVYNEQFF.

This clonotype was seen many times. The rearrangement uses TRBV29-1 and TRBJ2-2; no reliable D call. V was cut by 5 bases and J by 3 bases, with 13 bases left in between. CDR1 and CDR2 from the germline V gene are SQVTM and ANQGSEA. The CDR3 covers 14 residues. The CDR3 spells CSVKPLGYTGELFF. The CDR3 DNA follows: TGCAGCGTTAAACCCCTTGGTTACACCGGGGAGCTGTTTTTT.

This chain connects TRBV13 to TRBJ2-1; 10 positions match TRBD2. CDR1 is PRHDT and CDR2 is FYEKMQ in the germline V gene (reference sequence). Trimming at V came to 4 bases and at J to 7 bases, leaving 7 bases not matched to a gene. This CDR3 has 15 residues. CDR3 loop: CASSSASGSRNEQFF. CDR3 nucleotide sequence: TGTGCCAGCAGCTCGGCTAGCGGGAGCAGAAATGAGCAGTTCTTC.

Concerning this clonotype itself: No conserved phenylalanine or tryptophan ends this CDR3, so it is likely a read error. The gene calls are TRBV9 and TRBJ1-2; tentatively, D is TRBD1 (5 bases). Germline CDR1 and CDR2: SGDLS and YYNGEE. This CDR3 contains 13 residues. CDR3 in DNA: TGTGCCAGGAGCGACGGGACTATTCATGGCTACACCTCC. Its translation: CARSDGTIHGYTS.

This clonotype was seen repeatedly, ten times or more. CDR3 loop: CSASPGLAQETQYF. CDR3 in DNA: TGCAGTGCTAGCCCAGGACTAGCGCAAGAGACCCAGTACTTC. The chain combines TRBV20-1 with TRBJ2-5, with TRBD2 matching 9 bases. Trimming cost V 3 bases and J 2 bases; bases outside gene matches: 4. This CDR3 is 14 amino acids long. Per germline, CDR1 DFQATT and CDR2 SNEGSKA (reference sequence).

This clonotype has ten or more counts. Possible read error: a much larger clone is one base away. The chain employs TRBV10-3 and TRBJ2-7; 10 bases agree with TRBD1. Per germline, CDR1 ENHRY and CDR2 SYGVKD. This CDR3 is built from 13 residues. DNA of the CDR3: TGTGCCGTCAGTCCCGGGACAGGGGACGAGCAGTACTTC. Translated, it gives CAVSPGTGDEQYF.

As for this clonotype: Compared with germline, one end of the junction differs, possibly owing to a read error. The genes are TRBV27 and TRBJ2-7, with TRBD1 identical over 9 bases. Germline values: CDR1 MNHEY, CDR2 SMNVEV (reference sequence). The CDR3 extends over 13 amino acids. DNA of the CDR3: TGTGCCAGCAGTTTGGGACAGGGTTACGAGCAGTGCTTC. This translates into CASSLGQGYEQCF.

This clonotype occurred a few times. This chain links TRBV12-3 or TRBV12-4 with TRBJ2-5; D possibly corresponds to TRBD1 (6 bases). This CDR3 contains 15 residues. Trimming shortened V by 7 bases and J by 3 bases, and 18 bases separated the two germline ends. The CDR3 DNA is TGTGCCAGCAAACACTCCCTTGGGGGCGAAGAGACCCAGTACTTC. This sequence encodes CASKHSLGGEETQYF.

Concerning this clonotype itself: A clone one base away is much larger, so this may be a read error. The gene calls are TRBV7-2 and TRBJ1-2, with TRBD1 matching 8 bases. Germline V gene sequence: CDR1 SGHTA, CDR2 FQGNSA. This CDR3 is 15 amino acids long. This CDR3 reads CASGSTGGSNYGYPF. The DNA for the CDR3 is TGTGCCAGCGGCTCAACAGGGGGATCTAACTATGGCTACCCCTTC.

This clonotype was counted at least ten times. The chain recombines TRBV5-1 with TRBJ2-3; possible D gene TRBD2, 6 bases. Trimming removed 3 bases from V and 4 bases from J, with 9 bases in between. The length of the CDR3 is 13 residues. The germline CDR1 and CDR2 sequences are SGHRS and YFSETQ. DNA for the CDR3: TGCGCCAGCAGCTCGGAGGGACCAGATACGCAGTATTTT. Its protein product is CASSSEGPDTQYF.